This TCR beta chain emerged from a study of blood T cell repertoires in COVID-19. Study as a whole: The United States, Italy and Spain were the sources of the acute and convalescent COVID-19 samples.

TCRdb's table, derived via immunoSEQ multiplex PCR, lists solely in-frame clones and lacks some. The sample consists of 200,000 to 250,000 clones, around 90% of them appearing once. The specimen sequenced was peripheral blood. This TCR was recovered from a man between 18 and 35 years old with active or convalescent COVID-19.

The CDR3 DNA reads as TGCAGTGCTAGTGGCGGAGGACAGGACGCCCCGATGGATCAGCCCCAGCATTTT. Translation gives CSASGGGQDAPMDQPQHF. The chain employs TRBV20-1 and TRBJ1-5; 7 bases line up with TRBD1. From germline, CDR1 is DFQATT and CDR2 SNEGSKA (reference sequence). Trimming removed 3 bases from V and 5 bases from J; junction bases left unmatched: 19. This CDR3 region has 18 residues.